Below, one TCR beta chain is given with its context. Antigen unknown. This sample was taken from a study of T cell repertoires in cytomegalovirus infection. Study context: Selection of CMV epitopes for the study included recently identified HLA-C-restricted and well-studied HLA-B-restricted ones.

Findings and limits, study-wide: CMV-specific TCR beta clonotypes restricted by HLA-C were the ones dominating the ex vivo response.

TCRdb recomputed calls from the reads with MiXCR, one row per CDR3 protein. This repertoire shows about a million distinct CDR3 sequences, about a third found once; its top ten account for roughly an eighth. Germline lookup yields CDR1 SGHRS and CDR2 YFSETQ. The CDR3 extends over 16 amino acids. The ends were cut back, 4 bases at V and 5 bases at J, with 21 bases in the middle. The chain links TRBV5-1 to TRBJ2-5; D perhaps matches TRBD2 (7 bases). Sequenced material: cultured CD8+ T cells from PBMCs, taken from culture after CMV antigen stimulation. The receptor was derived from a human donor in good health (CMV status not recorded). Some clones in this sample may be carry-over from other donors' samples. In DNA, the CDR3 is TGCGCCAGCAGCGAGCACTCGGGGGGCCTGGTGGAGACCCAGTACTTC. Translation: CASSEHSGGLVETQYF. The complete variable domain, with remaining parts taken from reference TRBV5-1 and TRBJ2-5, reads KAGVTQTPRYLIKTRGQQVTLSCSPISGHRSVSWYQQTPGQGLQFLFEYFSETQRNKGNFPGRFSGRQFSNSRSEMNVSTLELGDSALYLCASSEHSGGLVETQYFGPGTRLLVL.